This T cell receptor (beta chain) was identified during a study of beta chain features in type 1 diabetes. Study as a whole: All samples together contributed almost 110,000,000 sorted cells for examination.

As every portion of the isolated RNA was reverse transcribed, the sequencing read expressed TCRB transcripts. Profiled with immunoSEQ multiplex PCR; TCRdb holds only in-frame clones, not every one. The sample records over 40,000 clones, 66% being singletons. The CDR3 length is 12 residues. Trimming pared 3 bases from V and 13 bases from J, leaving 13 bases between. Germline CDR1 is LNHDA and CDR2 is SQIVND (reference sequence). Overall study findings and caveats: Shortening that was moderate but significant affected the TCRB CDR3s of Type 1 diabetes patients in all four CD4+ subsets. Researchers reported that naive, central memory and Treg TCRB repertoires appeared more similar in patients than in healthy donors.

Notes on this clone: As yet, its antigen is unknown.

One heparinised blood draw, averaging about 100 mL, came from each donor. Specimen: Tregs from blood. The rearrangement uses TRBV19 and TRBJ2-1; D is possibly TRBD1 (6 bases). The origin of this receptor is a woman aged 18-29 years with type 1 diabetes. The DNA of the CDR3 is TGTGCCAGTAGTATGGAACAGGGTTTTCAGTTCTTC. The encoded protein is CASSMEQGFQFF.